The T cell receptor (beta chain) under discussion was sequenced for a study of beta chain features in type 1 diabetes. Study-level information: Age, gender, cell numbers and subset yield matched between patients and controls.

Per germline, CDR1 LNHDA and CDR2 SQIVND (reference sequence). CDR3 size: 14 residues. V was pared by 5 bases and J by 1 base, with 10 bases between. Findings of the study overall: Healthy donors had naive, central memory and Treg TCRB repertoires that appeared less similar than those seen among patients. TCRB CDR3 length was moderately but significantly reduced in all four CD4+ subsets of Type 1 diabetes patients. Whatever favoring of shorter templates PCR might show would apply equally to patients and controls.

Isolated RNA was reverse transcribed in full, so expressed TCRB transcripts were sequenced. The repertoire was sequenced with immunoSEQ multiplex PCR; TCRdb's copy has only in-frame clones and lacks some. The sample lists 450,000 to 550,000 clones; roughly 31% were seen once. Concerning this clone itself: Its antigen is currently unknown.

V and J are TRBV19 and TRBJ2-3; D is possibly TRBD1 (5 bases). Material for sequencing was naive CD4+ T cells from blood. The TCR originated in a man aged 18 to 29 in good health. The CDR3 DNA reads TGTGCCAGTAGTTTTCCCAGGGGCACAGATACGCAGTATTTT. Its protein product is CASSFPRGTDTQYF.